This TCR beta chain came from a study of blood T cell repertoires in COVID-19. In the authors' workflow: Reference gene primers were amplified, and this amplification served to estimate nucleated cell counts. Generated by immunoSEQ multiplex PCR, the TCRdb table keeps only in-frame clones and is missing some. The V and J calls and clone size are taken from that table; D and trimming were inferred from the DNA. The sample records approximately 250,000 clones, more than 80% being singletons. This CDR3 comprises 16 residues. In germline, CDR1 is MNHEY, CDR2 SVGEGT. V was shortened by 5 bases and J by 4 bases, with 20 bases between the two germline ends.

The rearrangement uses TRBV6-2 or TRBV6-3 and TRBJ1-2; no clear D gene. The sequence derives from a human donor in a cohort sampled during active COVID-19. The sequenced sample was peripheral blood. The DNA of the CDR3 is TGTGCCAGCAGTACCCGGCCGGAGGGAGGACCCTATGGCTACACCTTC. Amino acid sequence: CASSTRPEGGPYGYTF.